This T cell receptor beta chain appears in the sequencing data of a study of blood T cells in healthy people across ages. The study's findings and limits: Higher diversity, along with more naive CD4+ cells, distinguished long-lived donors from aged donors.

A second PCR of 7 to 11 cycles used a sample-barcoded 5' primer and a J-beta primer mix. All cDNA molecules were each tagged by a template-switch adaptor with 12 random nucleotides. TCRdb fed the 5' RACE reads into MiXCR, producing one record per CDR3 protein. The sample carries approximately 700,000 distinct CDR3 sequences, 32% recorded once. This clonotype has a handful of counts. The target antigen is unknown. This clone may be a read error of a much larger clone one base away. PBMCs numbering at least 6 million were isolated per sample. This sequence originates from an elderly woman in good health. The sequencing input was blood.

In DNA, the CDR3 is TGCAGTGCCAGTCAGGGGGCAGCCCCAAATGAGCAGTACTTC. Translated: CSASQGAAPNEQYF. The V and J genes are TRBV20-1 and TRBJ2-5; TRBD1 matches at 8 bases. This CDR3 is built from 14 residues. V shed 6 bases, J shed 11 bases, and the junction held 17 bases outside the gene matches. The V gene's germline CDR1 is DFQATT and CDR2 SNEGSKA (reference sequence).